This T cell receptor (beta chain) was identified in a study of blood T cell repertoires in COVID-19. Study details: Cohort 3 recovery required two negative PCRs, clearance, or symptom resolution. PBMCs, B-cell-depleted T cells, or T cells provided the cDNA or gDNA that made up the material.

Some clones are missing from TCRdb's copy, which holds only in-frame ones; the method was immunoSEQ multiplex PCR. Here the sample spans 200,000 to 250,000 clones, about 90% being singletons. Residents of 24 US areas, aged about 18 to 95 years, made up the participants. Germline V gene data show CDR1 as SGHRS and CDR2 as YFSETQ. This CDR3 is built from 16 residues. Trimming cost V 0 bases and J 2 bases; bases outside gene matches: 5. The V call is TRBV5-1, the J call TRBJ2-1, with 7 bases fitting TRBD1. Sequencing was done on a sample of PBMCs or T cells enriched from blood (not recorded which). This receptor was taken from a woman in her forties or fifties in a cohort exposed to, infected with or recovered from COVID-19 (not recorded which). The CDR3 sequence is CASSLAPTGTYNEQFF. Written as DNA, the CDR3 is TGCGCCAGCAGCTTGGCCCCGACAGGGACCTACAATGAGCAGTTCTTC.